The clone carrying this T cell receptor (beta chain) has more than one count but fewer than ten. Antigen: not known. TCRdb's table, derived via immunoSEQ multiplex PCR, lists solely in-frame clones and lacks some. In the table there are about 1.1 million clones, 78% of which are singletons. This sample is drawn from a study of shared clonotypes between healthy human individuals. Study summary: Per-donor plates numbered three CD4 naive, three CD4 memory, two CD8 naive and one CD8 memory.

CDR1 is SQVTM and CDR2 is ANQGSEA in the germline V gene. The CDR3 extends over 14 amino acids. Trimming stripped 1 base from V and 7 bases from J, with 16 bases between. Whole-study findings and limits: When naive CD4 clonotypes were compared across a few donors, 4% to 6.5% were shared.

This TCR was sampled from a man between 18 and 29 years old in good health. Some clones in this sample may be carry-over from other donors' samples. Sequenced input: memory CD4+ T cells from PBMCs. Documented subset: CD45RA-negative fraction. The J gene is TRBJ1-1, the V gene TRBV29-1; no clear D. This chain's CDR3 is CSVEGTQSTNEAFF. Here the CDR3 DNA reads TGCAGCGTTGAAGGCACCCAGAGTACCAATGAAGCTTTCTTT.